This is a list of T cell receptor beta chains from one sample in a study of T cell responses to AZD1222 COVID-19 vaccine. Repertoires were generated with immunoSEQ multiplex PCR, while TCRdb's copy carries only in-frame clones and drops some. The sample holds more than 100,000 clones, roughly 89% seen once. Sample: peripheral blood, taken on day 0 of AZD1222 vaccination. Receptor source: an adult in good health. CDR3s include the opening cysteine and the closing phenylalanine or tryptophan. The D gene is left open where the match is weak. A clone size is listed for some rows: how often the clone was seen (once, few, many), or a class if it is expanded.

NA TRBJ2-2 NA TRBV5-1 14 TGCGCCACCCAGTGGGCAGTGAACACCGGGGAGCTGTTTTTT CATQWAVNTGELFF
NA TRBJ2-2 NA TRBV14 13 TGTGCCAGCAGCCCCTCACACACCGGGGAGCTGTTTTTT CASSPSHTGELFF
NA TRBJ2-3 NA TRBV29-1 11 TGCAGCGTTTTAGGGGTAAATACGCAGTATTTT CSVLGVNTQYF
NA TRBJ1-1 NA TRBV5-6 16 TGTGCCAGCAGCTTGGAGGGGACGAACGTGAACACTGAAGCTTTCTTT CASSLEGTNVNTEAFF
once TRBJ2-1 TRBD2 TRBV7-2 16 TGTGCCAGCAGCGATACCTTGGGACTAGCGGGTAATGAGCAGTTCTTC CASSDTLGLAGNEQFF
once TRBJ2-5 NA TRBV19 16 TGTGCCAGTAGTATATCTAGCCGGACTTCGGGCGAGACCCAGTACTTC CASSISSRTSGETQYF
NA TRBJ2-4 TRBD1 TRBV4-1 17 TGCGCCAGCAGCCAAGAGTATTCGGCAGGGGGTTTTAGCATTCAGTACTTC CASSQEYSAGGFSIQYF
NA TRBJ1-2 NA TRBV6-5 14 TGTGCCAGCAGTTACTCGGTGGGGGACTATGGCTACACCTTC CASSYSVGDYGYTF
NA TRBJ1-2 NA TRBV6-5 13 TGTGCCAGCAGCCAGGGTTTCGACTATGGCTACACCTTC CASSQGFDYGYTF
NA TRBJ2-2 NA TRBV11-3 18 TGTGCCAGCAGCTTGGAACAGGGAGGAAGCTCGAACACCGGGGAGCTGTTTTTT CASSLEQGGSSNTGELFF
NA TRBJ1-1 TRBD1 TRBV6-5 13 TGTGCCAGCAGTTACTCGAGGCAGGGACAGACTTTCTTT CASSYSRQGQTFF
NA TRBJ2-3 TRBD1 TRBV5-4 16 TGTGCCAGCAGCTTGGGAGGCAGGGGGCGCGGGGATACGCAGTATTTT CASSLGGRGRGDTQYF
NA TRBJ2-1 NA TRBV20-1 11 TGCAGTGCGGAGGGAGTGGATGAGCAGTTCTTC CSAEGVDEQFF
NA TRBJ1-2 NA TRBV7-9 16 TGTGCCAGCAGCTTAGGGGGGGTCACTCCTAACTATGGCTACACCTTC CASSLGGVTPNYGYTF
NA TRBJ1-2 NA TRBV28 12 TGTGCCAGCAAACTACAGCGAAGGGGCTACACCTTC CASKLQRRGYTF
NA TRBJ2-7 NA TRBV28 14 TGTGCCAGCACTCCGAGGAGGGACGCCTACGAGCAGTACTTC CASTPRRDAYEQYF
NA TRBJ2-1 TRBD2 TRBV30 11 TGTGCCTGGATCACTAGCGGGGTGCAGTTCTTC CAWITSGVQFF
NA TRBJ2-7 NA TRBV21-1 14 TGTGCCAGCAGCAAAGTAGGAACTAGCTACGAGCAGTACTTC CASSKVGTSYEQYF